This record covers a single TCR beta chain. Its matching antigen is unknown. These data originate in a study of PD-1 blockade in classical Hodgkin lymphoma. Study observations and caveats: Diversity similar to that of newly diagnosed patients was seen at baseline in complete responders.

Method: immunoSEQ multiplex PCR; TCRdb's copy keeps in-frame clones and lacks some. The profile shows 90,000 or so clones, 80% to 95% of them singletons. Autologous stem cell transplantation was followed by relapse in every patient, and brentuximab vedotin exposure varied. The patients, who had relapsed/refractory classical Hodgkin lymphoma, achieved best responses of complete response, partial response or progressive disease. The V end was cut by 5 bases, the J end by 8 bases, with 7 bases between. The CDR3 loop spans 12 amino acids. CDR1 LNHDA and CDR2 SQIVND come from the germline V gene (reference sequence).

The V call is TRBV19, the J call TRBJ1-6; no firm D call. This receptor was taken from a human donor with classical Hodgkin lymphoma. Specimen: peripheral blood mononuclear cells (PBMCs), collected before the second cycle of nivolumab. The CDR3 nucleotides are TGTGCCAGTAGTTTCGGGGATTCACCCCTCCACTTT. It yields the protein CASSFGDSPLHF.